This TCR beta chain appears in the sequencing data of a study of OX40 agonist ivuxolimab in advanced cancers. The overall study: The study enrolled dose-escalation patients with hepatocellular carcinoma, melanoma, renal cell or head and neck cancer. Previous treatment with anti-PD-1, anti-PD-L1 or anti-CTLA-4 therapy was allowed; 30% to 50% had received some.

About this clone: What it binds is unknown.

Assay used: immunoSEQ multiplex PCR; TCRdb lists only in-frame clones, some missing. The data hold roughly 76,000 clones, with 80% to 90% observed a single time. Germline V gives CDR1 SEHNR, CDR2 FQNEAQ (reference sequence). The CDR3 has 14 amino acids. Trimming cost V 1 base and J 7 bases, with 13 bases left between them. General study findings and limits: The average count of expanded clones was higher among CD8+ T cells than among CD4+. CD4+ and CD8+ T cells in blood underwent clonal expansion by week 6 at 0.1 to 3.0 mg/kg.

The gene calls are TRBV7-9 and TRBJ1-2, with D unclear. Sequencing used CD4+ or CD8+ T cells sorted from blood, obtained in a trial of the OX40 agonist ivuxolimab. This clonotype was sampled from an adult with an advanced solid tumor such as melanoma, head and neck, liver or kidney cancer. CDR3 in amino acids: CASSLESESAGYTF. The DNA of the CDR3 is TGTGCCAGCAGCTTAGAGTCAGAATCTGCTGGCTACACCTTC.